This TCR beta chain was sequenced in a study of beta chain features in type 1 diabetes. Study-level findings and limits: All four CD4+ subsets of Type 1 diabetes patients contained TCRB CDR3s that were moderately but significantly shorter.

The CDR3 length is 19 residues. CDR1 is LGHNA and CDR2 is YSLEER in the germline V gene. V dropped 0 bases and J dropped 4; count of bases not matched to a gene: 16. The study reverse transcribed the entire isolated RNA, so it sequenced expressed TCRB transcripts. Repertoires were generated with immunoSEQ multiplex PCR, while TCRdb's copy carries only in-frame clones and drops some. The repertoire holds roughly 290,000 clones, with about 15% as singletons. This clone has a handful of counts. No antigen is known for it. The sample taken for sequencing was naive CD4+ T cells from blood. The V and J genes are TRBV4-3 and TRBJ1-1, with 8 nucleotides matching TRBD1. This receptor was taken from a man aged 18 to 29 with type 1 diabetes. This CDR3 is CASSQDAGTGLIWRTEAFF. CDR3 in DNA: TGCGCCAGCAGCCAAGATGCCGGGACAGGCTTAATTTGGCGCACTGAAGCTTTCTTT.